This T cell receptor (beta chain) was identified during a study of blood T cell repertoires in COVID-19. Study overall: Sites in the United States, Italy and Spain provided acute and convalescent COVID-19 samples.

The V gene's germline CDR1 is MDHEN and CDR2 SYDVKM. CDR3 length: 16 amino acids. J lost 4 bases, V lost 7 bases, and 11 bases had no gene match. Authors' processing steps: Researchers report that nucleated cell counts were estimated from reference gene primer amplification. Assay used: immunoSEQ multiplex PCR; TCRdb lists only in-frame clones, some missing. V and J calls and clone size are copied from that table; D and trimming were computed from the DNA. Of 200,000 to 300,000 clones in the sample, approximately 86% were seen once. Assignments of participants to cohorts depended upon their own reported clinical history. Two negative PCRs, clearance, or symptom resolution characterized the recovered Cohort 3 donors.

This TCR was recovered from a woman aged 18-30 years who had recovered from COVID-19. The V gene is TRBV28, the J gene TRBJ2-2; 8 nucleotides match TRBD2. The specimen sequenced was PBMCs or T cells enriched from blood (not recorded which). The DNA of the CDR3 is TGTGCCAGCACTGCGAAGCGGGGGTTTGGCACCGGGGAGCTGTTTTTT. Its protein is CASTAKRGFGTGELFF. The entire variable domain, with the rest obtained from reference TRBV28 and TRBJ2-2, is as follows: DVKVTQSSRYLVKRTGEKVFLECVQDMDHENMFWYRQDPGLGLRLIYFSYDVKMKEKGDIPEGYSVSREKKERFSLILESASTNQTSMYLCASTAKRGFGTGELFFGEGSRLTVL.